The source of this TCR beta chain is a study of CXCR3-negative and CXCR3-positive naive CD8 T cells. Findings and caveats of the study: CXCR3-expressing naive cells carried TRB CDR3s more hydrophobic than those of CXCR3-negative naive cells.

Germline CDR1 is SGHNT and CDR2 is YENEEA. The CDR3 is 16 amino acids. As concerns this clonotype: Its antigen remains unknown.

Via 5' RACE with UMI labels, TRB cDNA libraries were prepared. For each CDR3 protein, TCRdb gives one entry from its re-call of the 5' RACE reads, without DNA. This sample's clone table lists 80,000 to 100,000 distinct CDR3 sequences. The sequence derives from a human donor in good health. Some clones in this sample may be carry-over from other donors' samples. The chain carries TRBV11-3 and TRBJ2-1; TCRdb proposes TRBD2, but this gene call is untestable without DNA. The sequencing sample was made of naive CXCR3+ CD8+ T cells from blood. This sample's subset: CD45RO-CCR7+CD27+CD95- naive CD8+ T cells expressing CXCR3 (TNR3+). CDR3 residues: CASSLDPAGGRNEQFF.